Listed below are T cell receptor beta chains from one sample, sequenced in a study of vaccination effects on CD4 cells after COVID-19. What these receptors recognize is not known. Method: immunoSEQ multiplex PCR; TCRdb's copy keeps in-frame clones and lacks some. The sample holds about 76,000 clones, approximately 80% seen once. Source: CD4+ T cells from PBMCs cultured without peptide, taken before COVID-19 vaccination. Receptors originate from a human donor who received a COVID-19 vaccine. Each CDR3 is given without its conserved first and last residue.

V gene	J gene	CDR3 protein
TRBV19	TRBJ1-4	ASRASPTTNEKLF
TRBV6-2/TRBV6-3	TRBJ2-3	ASSYGGALNTQY
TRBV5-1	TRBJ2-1	ASRELMGYNEQF
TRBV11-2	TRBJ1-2	ASSFQGNYGYT
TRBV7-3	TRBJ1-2	ASSLTGTGIYGYT
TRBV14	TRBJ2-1	ASSQLGAFTYNEQF
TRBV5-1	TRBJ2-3	ASSFGGADTQY
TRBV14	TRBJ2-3	ASSHSFTDTQY
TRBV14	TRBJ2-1	ASSQWPNNEQF
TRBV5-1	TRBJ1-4	ASSLEQGSNEKLF
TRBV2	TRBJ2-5	ASSPLRGEETQY
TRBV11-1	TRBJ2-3	ASSSQRGPTDTQY
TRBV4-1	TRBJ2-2	ASSQESIGHRGSTGELF
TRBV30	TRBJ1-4	AWARTQGEKLF
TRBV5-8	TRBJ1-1	ASPRVGTAEMNTEAF
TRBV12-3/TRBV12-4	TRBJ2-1	ASSLKDRPF
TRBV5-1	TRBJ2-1	ASSIGLAGVNEQF
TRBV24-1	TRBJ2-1	ATSDLGGTFYNEQF
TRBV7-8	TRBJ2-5	ASSFDVVGTSGAGQY
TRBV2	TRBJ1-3	ASRGGTTGNTIY
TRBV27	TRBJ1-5	ASGLTGGGQPQH
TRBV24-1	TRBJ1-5	ATGGSGGNQPQH
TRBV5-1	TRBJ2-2	ASSFLAGALSAGELF
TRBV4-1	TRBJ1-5	ASSRAGVDQPQH
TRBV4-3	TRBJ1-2	ASSSGTGAGYT
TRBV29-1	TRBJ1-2	SPIIVGDGSYDYT
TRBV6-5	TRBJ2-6	ASCQTTGANVLT
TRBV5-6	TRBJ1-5	ASRGTARYAEDSNQPQH
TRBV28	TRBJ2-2	ASRRDLTGELF
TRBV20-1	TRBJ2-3	SAVPRDTQY
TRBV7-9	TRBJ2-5	ASSSGLAGAETQY
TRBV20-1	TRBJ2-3	SVRRDTQY
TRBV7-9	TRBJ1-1	ASSPPGRNTEAF
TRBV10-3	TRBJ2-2	AISDPTSGGPTGELF
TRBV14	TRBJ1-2	ASSQDMGTNYGYT
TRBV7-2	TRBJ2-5	ASSLKRGLAGGNTETQY
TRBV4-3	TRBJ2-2	ASSQERGFNTGELF
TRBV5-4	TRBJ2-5	ASSFGLDQETQY
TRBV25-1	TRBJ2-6	ASSESGGSGANVLT
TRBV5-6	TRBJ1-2	ASSLDDGYT
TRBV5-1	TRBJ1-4	ASSPSGGGNEKLF
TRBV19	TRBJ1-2	ASTTTVGQRQNYGYT
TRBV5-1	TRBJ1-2	ASSPSGGQPGAFYGYT
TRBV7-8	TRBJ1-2	ASSSRSSRDMGYGYT
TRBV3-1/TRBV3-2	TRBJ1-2	ASSQGGNGGYT
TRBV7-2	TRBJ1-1	ASRVSGVTEAF
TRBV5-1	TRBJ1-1	ASSLAGEGIGTEAF
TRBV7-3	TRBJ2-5	ASSRGAQETQY
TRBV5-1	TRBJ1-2	ASSPTQGTGKVYGYT
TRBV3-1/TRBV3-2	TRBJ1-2	ASSQGSAGGAGGYT
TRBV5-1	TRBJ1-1	ASSSAGAGDTEAF
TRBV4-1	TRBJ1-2	ASSHEGGNYGYT
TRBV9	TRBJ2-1	ASSEYGDGEFSRGEQF